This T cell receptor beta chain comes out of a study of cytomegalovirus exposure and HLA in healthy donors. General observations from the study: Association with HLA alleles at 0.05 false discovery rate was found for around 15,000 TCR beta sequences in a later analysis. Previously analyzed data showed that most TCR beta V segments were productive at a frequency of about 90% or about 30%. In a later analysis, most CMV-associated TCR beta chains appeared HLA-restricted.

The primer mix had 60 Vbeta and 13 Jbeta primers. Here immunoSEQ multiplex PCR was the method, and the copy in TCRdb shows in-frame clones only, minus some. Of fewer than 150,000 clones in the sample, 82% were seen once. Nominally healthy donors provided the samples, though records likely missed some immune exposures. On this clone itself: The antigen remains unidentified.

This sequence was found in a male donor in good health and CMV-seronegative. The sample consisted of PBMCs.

The CDR3 DNA reads TGTGCCAGCAGCTCAGGTTCCACCAGAAATAATTCACCCCTCCACTTT. Translating gives CASSSGSTRNNSPLHF. J is TRBJ1-6 and V is TRBV7-2; D is ambiguous. Trimming removed 4 bases from V and 5 bases from J, with 15 bases in between. CDR3 size: 16 residues. Germline loops: CDR1 SGHTA, CDR2 FQGNSA. Looking up the rest from reference TRBV7-2 and TRBJ1-6 gives the full variable domain: GAGVSQSPSNKVTEKGKDVELRCDPISGHTALYWYRQSLGQGLEFLIYFQGNSAPDKSGLPSDRFSAERTGGSVSTLTIQRTQQEDSAVYLCASSSGSTRNNSPLHFGNGTRLTVT.